The 2 T cell receptor beta chains below were found in one sample sequenced in a study of blood T cell repertoires in COVID-19. Generated by immunoSEQ multiplex PCR, the TCRdb table keeps only in-frame clones and is missing some. Of about 300,000 clones in the sample, more than 80% are singletons; the top ten hold 6.3%. The source material was peripheral blood. The receptor set was obtained from a woman aged 45-60 years with COVID-19, enrolled during active disease.

Only a few counts were recorded for this clone. The J gene is TRBJ2-1, the V gene TRBV20-1; 11 nucleotides agree with TRBD2. CDR1 is DFQATT, CDR2 SNEGSKA, per germline (reference sequence). This CDR3 is 17 amino acids long. The V segment lost 3 bases and the J segment 4 bases; nucleotides outside the gene matches: 11. The CDR3 is CSASFLAGGSLYNEQFF. The CDR3 bases are TGCAGTGCTAGTTTTCTAGCGGGAGGTTCGTTATACAATGAGCAGTTCTTC.

This clone was found once. The chain has TRBV6-5 and TRBJ2-2, with 11 bases matching TRBD1. This CDR3 is 15 amino acids long. Trimming took 7 bases from V and 6 from J; bases not matched to a gene: 7. CDR1 and CDR2 (germline): MNHEY, SVGAGI. The CDR3: CASIRGTGGPGELFF. The CDR3 bases are TGTGCCAGCATTAGGGGGACAGGGGGGCCCGGGGAGCTGTTTTTT.